A single T cell receptor (beta chain) is shown here with its context. Its antigen is unknown. The V and J ends lost 3 bases and 6 bases respectively, with 6 bases between them. The CDR3 totals 11 residues. CDR1 MDHEN and CDR2 SYDVKM come from the germline V gene. This sample was included in a study of T cell repertoires in cytomegalovirus infection. On the study more broadly: Peptides in the study included HLA-C-restricted and HLA-B-restricted CMV epitopes. CMV infection together with matching HLA type was indicated by public TCR beta signatures.

Study-level results: The ex vivo response was dominated by HLA-C-restricted CMV-specific TCR beta clonotypes. The cumulative frequency of public TCR beta families identified carriers of CMV plus the relevant HLA.

Via MiXCR, TCRdb re-called the reads, giving one row per CDR3 protein. The table lists approximately 600,000 distinct CDR3 sequences, under 45% of them singletons. This receptor was identified in a human donor in good health (CMV status not recorded). Some clones in this sample may be carry-over from other donors' samples. The chain is built from TRBV28 and TRBJ2-7; no clear D. The source material was cultured PBMCs, sampled from culture after CMV antigen stimulation. As DNA, the CDR3 is TGTGCCAGCAGTTTGTATTCCGAGCAGTACTTC. Encoded protein: CASSLYSEQYF.